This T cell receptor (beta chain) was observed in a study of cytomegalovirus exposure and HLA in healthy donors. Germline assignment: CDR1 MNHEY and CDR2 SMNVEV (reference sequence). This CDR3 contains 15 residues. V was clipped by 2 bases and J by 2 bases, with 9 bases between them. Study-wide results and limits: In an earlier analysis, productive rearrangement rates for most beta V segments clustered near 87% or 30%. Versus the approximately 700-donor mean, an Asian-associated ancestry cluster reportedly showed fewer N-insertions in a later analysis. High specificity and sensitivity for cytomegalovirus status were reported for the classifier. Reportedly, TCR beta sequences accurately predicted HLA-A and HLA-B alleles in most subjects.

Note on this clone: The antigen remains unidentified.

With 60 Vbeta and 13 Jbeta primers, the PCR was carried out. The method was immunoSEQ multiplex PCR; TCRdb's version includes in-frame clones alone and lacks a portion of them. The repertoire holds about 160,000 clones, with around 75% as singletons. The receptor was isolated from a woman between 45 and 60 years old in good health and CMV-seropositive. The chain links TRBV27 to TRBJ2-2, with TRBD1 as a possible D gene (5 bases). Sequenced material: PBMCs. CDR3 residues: CASSLQGRNTGELFF. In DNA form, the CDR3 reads TGTGCCAGCAGTTTACAGGGCCGTAACACCGGGGAGCTGTTTTTT.